This T cell receptor (beta chain) was sequenced during a study of OX40 agonist ivuxolimab in advanced cancers. Study overall: Patients with hepatocellular carcinoma, melanoma, renal cell or head and neck cancer made up the dose-escalation patients. Past anti-PD-1, anti-PD-L1 or anti-CTLA-4 therapy was accepted, and 40% had received some.

TCRdb's table, derived via immunoSEQ multiplex PCR, lists solely in-frame clones and lacks some. Among approximately 86,000 clones listed, around 90% were seen once. As for this clone: The antigen remains unidentified.

V lost 6 bases, J lost 4 bases, and 7 bases lay in between. This CDR3 contains 12 residues. Germline V CDR1 and CDR2: MNHNY, SVGAGI (reference sequence). Findings of the study overall: There was clonal expansion of CD4+ and CD8+ blood T cells by week 6 at 0.1 to 3.0 mg/kg.

J is TRBJ1-5 and V is TRBV6-6, with a weak D call TRBD1 (5 bases). The starting material was CD4+ or CD8+ T cells sorted from blood, obtained in a trial of the OX40 agonist ivuxolimab. The source of this sequence is an adult with an advanced solid tumor such as melanoma, head and neck, liver or kidney cancer. CDR3 loop: CASSRVNQPQHF. The CDR3 bases are TGTGCCAGCAGCAGGGTAAATCAGCCCCAGCATTTT.